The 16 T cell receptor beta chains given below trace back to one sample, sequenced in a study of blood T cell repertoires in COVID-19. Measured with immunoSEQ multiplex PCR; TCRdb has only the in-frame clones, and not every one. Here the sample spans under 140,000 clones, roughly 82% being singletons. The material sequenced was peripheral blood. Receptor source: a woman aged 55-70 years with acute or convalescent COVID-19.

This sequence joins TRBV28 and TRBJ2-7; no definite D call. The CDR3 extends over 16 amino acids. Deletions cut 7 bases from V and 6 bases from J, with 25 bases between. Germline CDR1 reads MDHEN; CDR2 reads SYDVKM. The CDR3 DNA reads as TGTGCCAGCATGAGGTTGGAAGACCCAGCCCCCTTCGAGCAGTACTTC. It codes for CASMRLEDPAPFEQYF.

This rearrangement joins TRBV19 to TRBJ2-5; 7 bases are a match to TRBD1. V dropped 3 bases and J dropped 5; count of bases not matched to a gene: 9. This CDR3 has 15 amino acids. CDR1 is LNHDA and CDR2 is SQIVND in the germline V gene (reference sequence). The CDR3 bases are TGTGCCAGTAGTATTTCAGGGGGATTCGATGAGACCCAGTACTTC. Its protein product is CASSISGGFDETQYF. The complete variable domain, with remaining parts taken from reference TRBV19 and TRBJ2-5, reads DGGITQSPKYLFRKEGQNVTLSCEQNLNHDAMYWYRQDPGQGLRLIYYSQIVNDFQKGDIAEGYSVSREKKESFPLTVTSAQKNPTAFYLCASSISGGFDETQYFGPGTRLLVL.

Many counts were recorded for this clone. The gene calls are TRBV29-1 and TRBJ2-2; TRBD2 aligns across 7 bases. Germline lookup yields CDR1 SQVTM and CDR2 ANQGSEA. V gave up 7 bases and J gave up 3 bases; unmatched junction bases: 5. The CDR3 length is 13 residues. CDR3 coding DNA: TGCAGCGGCGGGGGATGGGACACCGGGGAGCTGTTTTTT. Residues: CSGGGWDTGELFF.

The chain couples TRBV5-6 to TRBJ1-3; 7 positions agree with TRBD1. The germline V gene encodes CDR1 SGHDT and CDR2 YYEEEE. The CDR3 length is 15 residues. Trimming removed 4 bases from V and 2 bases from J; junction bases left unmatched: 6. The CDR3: CASSPTGYTGNTIYF. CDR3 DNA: TGTGCCAGCAGCCCGACAGGGTACACTGGAAACACCATATATTTT.

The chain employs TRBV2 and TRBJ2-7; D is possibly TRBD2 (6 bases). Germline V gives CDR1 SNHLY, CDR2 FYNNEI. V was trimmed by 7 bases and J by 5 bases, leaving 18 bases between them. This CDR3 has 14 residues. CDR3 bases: TGTGCCAGCACGGTGGGGGGTAAAGCCCACGAGCAGTACTTC. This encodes CASTVGGKAHEQYF.

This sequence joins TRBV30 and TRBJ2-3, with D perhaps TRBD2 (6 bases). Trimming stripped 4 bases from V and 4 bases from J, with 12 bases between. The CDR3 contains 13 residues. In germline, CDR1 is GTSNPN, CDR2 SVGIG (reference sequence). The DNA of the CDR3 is TGTGCCTGGAATGGCGGGGCCGCAGATACGCAGTATTTT. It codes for CAWNGGAADTQYF.

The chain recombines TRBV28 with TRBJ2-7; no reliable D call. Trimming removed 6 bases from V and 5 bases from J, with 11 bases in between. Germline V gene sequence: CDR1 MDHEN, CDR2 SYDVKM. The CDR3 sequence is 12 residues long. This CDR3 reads CASSRLGHEQYF. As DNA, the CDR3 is TGTGCCAGCAGCCGCCTTGGGCACGAGCAGTACTTC.

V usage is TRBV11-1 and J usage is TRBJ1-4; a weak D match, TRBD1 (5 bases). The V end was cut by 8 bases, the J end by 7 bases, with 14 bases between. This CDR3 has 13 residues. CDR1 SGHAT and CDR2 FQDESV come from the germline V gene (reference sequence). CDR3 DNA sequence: TGTGCCAGCGGAGCGGGGGTTCGTGAAAAACTGTTTTTT. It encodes CASGAGVREKLFF.

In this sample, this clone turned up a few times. The CDR3 loop is CASSWTGGTGNTIYF. The CDR3 region has the DNA TGTGCCAGCAGTTGGACAGGGGGAACCGGAAACACCATATATTTT. The J gene is TRBJ1-3, the V gene TRBV6-2 or TRBV6-3; TRBD1 matches at 10 bases. The J segment lost 4 bases and the V segment lost 4 bases, leaving 4 bases of the junction unmatched. Germline loops: CDR1 MNHEY, CDR2 SVGEGT. The CDR3 length is 15 residues.

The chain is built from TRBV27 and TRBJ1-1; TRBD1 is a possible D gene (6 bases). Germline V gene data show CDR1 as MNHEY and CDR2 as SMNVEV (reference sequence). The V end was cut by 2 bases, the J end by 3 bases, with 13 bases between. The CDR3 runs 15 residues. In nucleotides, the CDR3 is TGTGCCAGCAGTTTAGACTACAGGGTGGACACTGAAGCTTTCTTT. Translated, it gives CASSLDYRVDTEAFF.

CDR3 bases: TGTGCCAGCAGTTGGGACAGAAACACCGGGGAGCTGTTTTTT. Protein product: CASSWDRNTGELFF. This sequence joins TRBV5-6 and TRBJ2-2, with 7 bases matching TRBD1. Trimming at V came to 5 bases and at J to 2 bases, leaving 3 bases not matched to a gene. The CDR3 sequence is 14 residues long. CDR1 SGHDT and CDR2 YYEEEE come from the germline V gene.

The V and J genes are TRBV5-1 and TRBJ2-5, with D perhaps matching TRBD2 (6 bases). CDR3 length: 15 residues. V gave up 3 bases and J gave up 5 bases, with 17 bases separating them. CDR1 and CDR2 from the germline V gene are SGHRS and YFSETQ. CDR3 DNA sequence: TGCGCCAGCAGCTCCCTTAGAGCGGGCCGGGAGACCCAGTACTTC. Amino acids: CASSSLRAGRETQYF.

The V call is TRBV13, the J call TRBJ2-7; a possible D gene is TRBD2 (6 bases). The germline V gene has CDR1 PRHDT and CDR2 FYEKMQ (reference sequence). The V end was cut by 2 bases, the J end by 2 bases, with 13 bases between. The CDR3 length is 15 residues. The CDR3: CASSLRLTGAYEQYF. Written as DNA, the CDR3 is TGTGCCAGCAGCTTAAGGTTGACGGGGGCCTACGAGCAGTACTTC. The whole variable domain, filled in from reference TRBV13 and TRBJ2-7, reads AAGVIQSPRHLIKEKRETATLKCYPIPRHDTVYWYQQGPGQDPQFLISFYEKMQSDKGSIPDRFSAQQFSDYHSELNMSSLELGDSALYFCASSLRLTGAYEQYFGPGTRLTVT.

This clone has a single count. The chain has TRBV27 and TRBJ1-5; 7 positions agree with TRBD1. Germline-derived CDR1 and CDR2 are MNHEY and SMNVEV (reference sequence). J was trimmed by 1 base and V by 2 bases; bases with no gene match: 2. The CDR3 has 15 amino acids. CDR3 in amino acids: CASSLEGQSNQPQHF. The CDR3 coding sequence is TGTGCCAGCAGTTTAGAGGGACAGAGCAATCAGCCCCAGCATTTT.

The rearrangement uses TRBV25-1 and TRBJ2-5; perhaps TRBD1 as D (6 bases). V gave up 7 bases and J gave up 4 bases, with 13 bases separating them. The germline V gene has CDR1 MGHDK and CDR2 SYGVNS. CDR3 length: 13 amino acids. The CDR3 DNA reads TGTGCCAGCACCTCTCAGGGGAGAGAGACCCAGTACTTC. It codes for CASTSQGRETQYF.

CDR3 sequence reads: CASSPRTGNEKLFF. CDR3 sequence (DNA): TGTGCCAGCAGCCCCAGGACAGGGAATGAAAAACTGTTTTTT. This chain uses TRBV7-2 with TRBJ1-4; 8 nucleotides match TRBD1. V dropped 5 bases and J dropped 5; count of bases not matched to a gene: 4. Germline CDR1 SGHTA, CDR2 FQGNSA. The CDR3 spans 14 residues. The full variable domain, in which reference TRBV7-2 and TRBJ1-4 provide the parts outside the CDR3, is GAGVSQSPSNKVTEKGKDVELRCDPISGHTALYWYRQSLGQGLEFLIYFQGNSAPDKSGLPSDRFSAERTGGSVSTLTIQRTQQEDSAVYLCASSPRTGNEKLFFGSGTQLSVL.